The 17 T cell receptor beta chains below all came from one sample that was sequenced in a study of early T cells in non-severe SARS-CoV-2 infection. TCRdb called the 5' RACE reads again in MiXCR, with one record for every CDR3 protein. The sample holds roughly 93,000 distinct CDR3 sequences; roughly 14% are singletons and the top ten take 0.58%. Sequenced input: whole blood. These receptors were collected from an adult who was a healthcare worker with PCR-confirmed SARS-CoV-2 infection or an uninfected control (not recorded which).

This clonotype came up many times. V is TRBV5-1 and J is TRBJ2-1; no clear D gene. Germline CDR1 reads SGHRS; CDR2 reads YFSETQ. The CDR3 has 16 residues. The V end was cut by 0 bases, the J end by 0 bases, with 10 bases between. The DNA of the CDR3 is TGCGCCAGCAGCTTGGGGGGATTCAGCTCCTACAATGAGCAGTTCTTC. Protein product: CASSLGGFSSYNEQFF. Variable domain in full (rest from reference TRBV5-1 and TRBJ2-1): KAGVTQTPRYLIKTRGQQVTLSCSPISGHRSVSWYQQTPGQGLQFLFEYFSETQRNKGNFPGRFSGRQFSNSRSEMNVSTLELGDSALYLCASSLGGFSSYNEQFFGPGTRLTVL.

The sample holds one count of this clonotype. This sequence joins TRBV6-2 or TRBV6-3 and TRBJ2-3; D gene ambiguous. V dropped 6 bases and J dropped 1 base, with 14 bases sitting between them. The CDR3 has 15 residues. Looked up from germline, CDR1 is MNHEY and CDR2 is SVGEGT. CDR3 DNA sequence: TGTGCCAGCAGGCAAGAACCCTTTGGCACAGATACGCAGTATTTT. As protein: CASRQEPFGTDTQYF.

This clonotype was counted a few times. This chain connects TRBV19 to TRBJ1-2; D might be TRBD1 (5 bases). CDR1 and CDR2 (germline): LNHDA, SQIVND (reference sequence). V was cut by 3 bases and J by 6 bases, with 17 bases left in between. The CDR3 is 15 amino acids. The DNA of the CDR3 is TGTGCCAGTAGTATTAACCAGGGTGCATTCGATGGCTACACCTTC. It yields the protein CASSINQGAFDGYTF. The entire variable domain, with the rest obtained from reference TRBV19 and TRBJ1-2, is as follows: DGGITQSPKYLFRKEGQNVTLSCEQNLNHDAMYWYRQDPGQGLRLIYYSQIVNDFQKGDIAEGYSVSREKKESFPLTVTSAQKNPTAFYLCASSINQGAFDGYTFGSGTRLTVV.

This clonotype came up a few times. The rearrangement uses TRBV11-2 and TRBJ1-2; 7 bases align to TRBD1. The germline V gene has CDR1 SGHAT and CDR2 FQNNGV. The CDR3 is 14 amino acids. Trimming took 4 bases from V and 8 from J; bases not matched to a gene: 10. This chain's CDR3 is CASSSTRHRGGYTF. The CDR3 region has the DNA TGTGCCAGCAGCTCCACCCGACACAGGGGCGGCTACACCTTC.

This clonotype was observed a handful of times. V is TRBV12-5 and J is TRBJ2-2, with 8 bases fitting TRBD1. Germline CDR1 LGHNT, CDR2 FRNRAP. The V segment lost 4 bases and the J segment 1 base; nucleotides outside the gene matches: 8. The CDR3 has 17 amino acids. The CDR3 DNA reads TGTGCTAGTGGTTACCCAGGGGACAGGCAGAACACCGGGGAGCTGTTTTTT. Encoded protein: CASGYPGDRQNTGELFF.

This clonotype counts as medium-sized (0.01 to 0.1%). The gene calls are TRBV25-1 and TRBJ2-5; 7 nucleotides align to TRBD2. Germline CDR1 and CDR2: MGHDK and SYGVNS. CDR3 size: 17 residues. With 5 bases clipped from V and 1 base from J, the junction kept 13 bases outside the gene matches. The CDR3 DNA follows: TGTGCCAGCAGTAAAACCCCTTGGGGGGGGGGCCAAGAGACCCAGTACTTC. It specifies CASSKTPWGGGQETQYF. Full variable domain (remainder filled in from reference TRBV25-1 and TRBJ2-5): EADIYQTPRYLVIGTGKKITLECSQTMGHDKMYWYQQDPGMELHLIHYSYGVNSTEKGDLSSESTVSRIRTEHFPLTLESARPSHTSQYLCASSKTPWGGGQETQYFGPGTRLLVL.

This clonotype was detected only a few times. This chain links TRBV2 with TRBJ2-3, with 11 nucleotides matching TRBD2. Per the germline V gene, CDR1 is SNHLY and CDR2 is FYNNEI. The CDR3 is 15 residues long. The junction had 4 bases not matched to a gene; V was cut back by 7 bases and J by 1 base. CDR3 amino acids: CASTMGLAGTDTQYF. CDR3 in DNA: TGTGCCAGCACCATGGGACTAGCGGGCACAGATACGCAGTATTTT.

This clonotype was counted only a few times. V usage is TRBV19 and J usage is TRBJ2-2; D not resolved. V was trimmed by 4 bases and J by 2 bases, leaving 8 bases between them. There are 14 residues in the CDR3. CDR1 is LNHDA and CDR2 is SQIVND in the germline V gene (reference sequence). The CDR3 DNA reads as TGTGCCAGTAGTACACGGACCAACACCGGGGAGCTGTTTTTT. This gives the protein CASSTRTNTGELFF.

This clonotype occurred a few times. The chain links TRBV6-5 to TRBJ2-4, with D tentatively TRBD1 or TRBD2 (5 bases each). Germline CDR1 and CDR2: MNHEY and SVGAGI. V was trimmed by 8 bases and J by 1 base, leaving 9 bases between them. The CDR3 covers 13 residues. CDR3 residues: CASARDAKNIQYF. The CDR3 coding sequence is TGTGCCAGCGCGAGGGACGCCAAAAACATTCAGTACTTC.

To note about this clonotype: A read error is possible here, since a much larger clone lies one base away. The V call is TRBV20-1, the J call TRBJ2-1, with D perhaps being TRBD1 or TRBD2 (5 bases each). Germline V gene lookup returns CDR1 DFQATT and CDR2 SNEGSKA (reference sequence). This CDR3 has 13 residues. V was clipped by 6 bases and J by 9 bases, with 18 bases between them. CDR3 in DNA: TGCAGTGCCTCCGGGGCCGAGCAGGGTGAGCAGTTCTTC. It translates to CSASGAEQGEQFF.

This clonotype was observed at least ten times. The V and J genes are TRBV2 and TRBJ2-7; D unclear. Germline lookup yields CDR1 SNHLY and CDR2 FYNNEI. CDR3 length equals 12 residues. Trimming cost V 8 bases and J 0 bases, with 8 bases left between them. CDR3 DNA: TGTGCCAGCTCCTGGAGCTCCTACGAGCAGTACGTC. Protein product: CASSWSSYEQYV.

This chain joins TRBV2 and TRBJ2-5; 13 positions agree with TRBD2. The CDR3 sequence is 15 residues long. Looked up from germline, CDR1 is SNHLY and CDR2 is FYNNEI. The V gene end was trimmed by 8 bases and the J gene end by 5 bases; junction bases not matched to a gene: 8. The CDR3 loop is CASSRGLAGVETQYF. The CDR3 DNA reads TGTGCCAGCTCGAGAGGACTAGCGGGGGTGGAGACCCAGTACTTC.

The chain employs TRBV2 and TRBJ2-4; the D gene could be TRBD1 or TRBD2 (5 bases each). Germline V CDR1 and CDR2: SNHLY, FYNNEI. CDR3 size: 15 residues. With 7 bases removed from V and 2 bases from J, the gap between germline ends came to 15 bases. The CDR3 sequence: CASIARDASKNIQYF. As DNA, the CDR3 is TGTGCCAGCATCGCCCGGGACGCCTCCAAAAACATTCAGTACTTC.

A few counts support this clonotype. The rearrangement joins TRBV3-1 to TRBJ1-1; D gene uncertain. The germline V gene encodes CDR1 LGHDT and CDR2 YNNKEL (reference sequence). The CDR3 runs 14 residues. Trimming shortened V by 0 bases and J by 0 bases, and 5 bases separated the two germline ends. CDR3 nucleotides: TGTGCCAGCAGCCAAGAAGGGTTGAACACTGAAGCTTTCTTT. This encodes CASSQEGLNTEAFF.

This clonotype was observed at least ten times. The CDR3 spells CASSENWRGLTGTEAFF. Here the CDR3 DNA reads TGTGCCAGCAGTGAGAATTGGAGGGGGCTGACGGGAACTGAAGCTTTCTTT. V usage is TRBV2 and J usage is TRBJ1-1; 7 bases fit TRBD1. J was trimmed by 5 bases and V by 3 bases; bases with no gene match: 15. CDR3 length: 17 residues. Germline V gene data show CDR1 as SNHLY and CDR2 as FYNNEI.

This clonotype was seen a handful of times. V is TRBV7-2 and J is TRBJ2-3; 7 bases map to TRBD2. The CDR3 has 14 residues. Trimming took 10 bases from V and 1 from J; bases not matched to a gene: 8. CDR1 and CDR2 from the germline V gene are SGHTA and FQGNSA. This CDR3 reads CATSSSGGTDTQYF. In DNA, the CDR3 is TGTGCCACCTCGTCCAGCGGGGGCACAGATACGCAGTATTTT.

This clonotype has just a few counts. This chain connects TRBV3-1 to TRBJ2-3, with D perhaps being TRBD1 or TRBD2 (6 bases each). This CDR3 contains 13 residues. The V and J ends lost 4 bases and 5 bases respectively, with 10 bases between them. CDR1 is LGHDT and CDR2 is YNNKEL in the germline V gene (reference sequence). The CDR3 nucleotides read TGTGCCAGCAGCCGTGGAGGGGGAGATACGCAGTATTTT. Translated, it gives CASSRGGGDTQYF.